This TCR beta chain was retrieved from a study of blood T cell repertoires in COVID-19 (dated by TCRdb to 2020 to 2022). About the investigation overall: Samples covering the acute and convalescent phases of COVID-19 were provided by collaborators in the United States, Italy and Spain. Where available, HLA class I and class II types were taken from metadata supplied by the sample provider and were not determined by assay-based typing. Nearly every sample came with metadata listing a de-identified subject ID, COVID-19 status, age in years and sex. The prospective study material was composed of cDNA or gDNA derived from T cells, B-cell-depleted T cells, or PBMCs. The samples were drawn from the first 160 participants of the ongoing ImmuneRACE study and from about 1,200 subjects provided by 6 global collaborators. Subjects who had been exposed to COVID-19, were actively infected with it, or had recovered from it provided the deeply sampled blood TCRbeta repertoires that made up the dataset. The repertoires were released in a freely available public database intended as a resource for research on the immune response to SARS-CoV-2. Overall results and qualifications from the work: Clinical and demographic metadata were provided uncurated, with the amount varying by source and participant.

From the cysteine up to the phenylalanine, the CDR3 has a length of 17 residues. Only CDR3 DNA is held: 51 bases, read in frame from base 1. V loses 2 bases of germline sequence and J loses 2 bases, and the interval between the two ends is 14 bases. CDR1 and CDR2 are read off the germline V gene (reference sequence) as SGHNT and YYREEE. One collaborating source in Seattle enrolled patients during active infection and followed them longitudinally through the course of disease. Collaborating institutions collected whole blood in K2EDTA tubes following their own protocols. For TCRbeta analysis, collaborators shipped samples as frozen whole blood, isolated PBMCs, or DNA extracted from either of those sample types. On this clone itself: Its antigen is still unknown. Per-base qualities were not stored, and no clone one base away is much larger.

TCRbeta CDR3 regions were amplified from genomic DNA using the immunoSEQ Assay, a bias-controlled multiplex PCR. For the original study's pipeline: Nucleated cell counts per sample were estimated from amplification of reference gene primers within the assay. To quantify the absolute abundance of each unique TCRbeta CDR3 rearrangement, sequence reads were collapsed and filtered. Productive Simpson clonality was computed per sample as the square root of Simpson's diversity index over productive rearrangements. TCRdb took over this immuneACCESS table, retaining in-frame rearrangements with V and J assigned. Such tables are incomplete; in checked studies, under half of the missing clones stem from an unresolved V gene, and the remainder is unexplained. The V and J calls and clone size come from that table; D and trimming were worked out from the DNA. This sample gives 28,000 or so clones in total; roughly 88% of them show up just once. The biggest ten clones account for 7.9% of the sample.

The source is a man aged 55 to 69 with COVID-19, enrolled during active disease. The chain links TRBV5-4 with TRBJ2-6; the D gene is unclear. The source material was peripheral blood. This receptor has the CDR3 CASSFTAKQTGANVLTF. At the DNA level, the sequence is TGTGCCAGCAGCTTTACCGCAAAACAAACTGGGGCCAACGTCCTGACTTTC.